The clone carrying this TCR beta chain was seen a few times. Its antigen remains unknown. This specimen belongs to a study of cytomegalovirus exposure and HLA in healthy donors. The CDR3 runs to 15 residues. Germline V gene sequence: CDR1 LNHDA, CDR2 SQIVND (reference sequence). J was trimmed by 7 bases and V by 1 base; bases with no gene match: 4. Findings and limits, study-wide: Among CMV-associated TCR beta chains, most appeared HLA-restricted in a later analysis.

13 Jbeta primers and 60 Vbeta primers were used for the PCR. Clones were sequenced by immunoSEQ multiplex PCR, and TCRdb holds only the in-frame ones, with some missing. Counted here are approximately 190,000 clones, over 65% occurring once; the ten biggest clones make up around 3.6%. The rearrangement uses TRBV19 and TRBJ2-1; 10 positions agree with TRBD2. The sample comprised PBMCs. The receptor was derived from a man in his forties in good health and CMV-seropositive. The CDR3 loop is CASSIGLAGENEQFF. The CDR3 DNA sequence: TGTGCCAGTAGTATAGGACTAGCGGGTGAAAATGAGCAGTTCTTC.